This entry lists 29 T cell receptor beta chains sequenced from one sample in a study of cytomegalovirus exposure and HLA in healthy donors. Vbeta (60) and Jbeta (13) primers were used in the PCR. Here immunoSEQ multiplex PCR was the method, and the copy in TCRdb shows in-frame clones only, minus some. There are 84,000 or so clones in the sample; approximately 79% occur only once, and around 3% lies in the top ten. Material: PBMCs. The receptors originated from a man aged 30 to 45 in good health and CMV-seronegative.

A few counts support this clone. The chain is built from TRBV14 and TRBJ1-6; D not resolved. V was trimmed by 0 bases and J by 0 bases, leaving 9 bases between them. Germline CDR1 SGHDN, CDR2 FVKESK. This CDR3 spans 17 amino acids. Written as DNA, the CDR3 is TGTGCCAGCAGCCAAGATACGGTCCTCTCCTATAATTCACCCCTCCACTTT. It codes for CASSQDTVLSYNSPLHF.

This clone has just one count. J is TRBJ2-1 and V is TRBV19; D unclear. The CDR3 loop spans 11 amino acids. Germline V gene data show CDR1 as LNHDA and CDR2 as SQIVND (reference sequence). Trimming shortened V by 7 bases and J by 8 bases, and 9 bases separated the two germline ends. Here the CDR3 DNA reads TGTGCCAGTACCTCCCCCCATGAGCAGTTCTTC. Encoded protein: CASTSPHEQFF.

The rearrangement joins TRBV5-1 to TRBJ2-2, with D perhaps TRBD1 (6 bases). The CDR3 has 15 amino acids. The V end was cut by 3 bases, the J end by 3 bases, with 12 bases between. The germline V gene has CDR1 SGHRS and CDR2 YFSETQ. DNA of the CDR3: TGCGCCAGCAGCTCGCAGGGGACGGACACCGGGGAGCTGTTTTTT. Translating gives CASSSQGTDTGELFF. The variable domain in full, with the rest retrieved from reference TRBV5-1 and TRBJ2-2, is KAGVTQTPRYLIKTRGQQVTLSCSPISGHRSVSWYQQTPGQGLQFLFEYFSETQRNKGNFPGRFSGRQFSNSRSEMNVSTLELGDSALYLCASSSQGTDTGELFFGEGSRLTVL.

The chain is built from TRBV2 and TRBJ1-6; no reliable D call. The ends were cut back, 4 bases at V and 8 bases at J, with 15 bases in the middle. The germline V gene encodes CDR1 SNHLY and CDR2 FYNNEI. CDR3 length: 15 amino acids. CDR3 protein: CASSGVGPRDSPLHF. DNA of the CDR3: TGTGCCAGCAGTGGCGTCGGACCGAGGGATTCACCCCTCCACTTT.

This chain connects TRBV4-2 to TRBJ1-2, with 7 bases lining up with TRBD1. Germline lookup yields CDR1 LGHNA and CDR2 YNFKEQ. The CDR3 runs to 15 residues. The J segment lost 4 bases and the V segment lost 0 bases, leaving 5 bases of the junction unmatched. CDR3 in DNA: TGTGCCAGCAGCCAAGAGTGGCAGGGGGGCTATGGCTACACCTTC. It codes for CASSQEWQGGYGYTF.

This clone was recorded a few times. CDR3 nucleotides: TGTGCCTGGAGTGTATGGGGGACAGGGAACAGCGGCACTGAAGCTTTCTTT. It translates to CAWSVWGTGNSGTEAFF. The chain links TRBV30 to TRBJ1-1, with 9 bases fitting TRBD1. With V trimmed by 0 bases and J by 4 bases, 12 bases remained unmatched. This CDR3 spans 17 amino acids. CDR1 and CDR2 from the germline V gene are GTSNPN and SVGIG (reference sequence).

The chain joins TRBV6-1 to TRBJ1-4; possibly TRBD1 for D (6 bases). Germline lookup yields CDR1 MNHNS and CDR2 SASEGT. CDR3 length equals 15 residues. The ends were cut back, 4 bases at V and 7 bases at J, with 16 bases in the middle. The CDR3 region is CASSAVGQGSEKLFF. In nucleotides, the CDR3 is TGTGCCAGCAGTGCAGTAGGGCAGGGGTCTGAAAAACTGTTTTTT.

The chain recombines TRBV9 with TRBJ2-2; a possible D gene is TRBD2 (5 bases). CDR3 size: 19 residues. The V gene lost 0 bases and the J gene lost 4 bases, with 22 bases spanning the gap. Germline assignment: CDR1 SGDLS and CDR2 YYNGEE. The DNA for the CDR3 is TGTGCCAGCAGCGTAGAAGGACCTCTAACCTCCCGGGGCACCGGGGAGCTGTTTTTT. Translating it yields CASSVEGPLTSRGTGELFF.

The genes are TRBV5-4 and TRBJ2-5, with D possibly TRBD2 on 6 matching bases. Germline loops: CDR1 SGHNT, CDR2 YYREEE (reference sequence). V lost 1 base and J 4 bases, leaving 8 bases between the germline ends. CDR3 length: 13 residues. The DNA of the CDR3 is TGTGCCAGCAGCTTGCCTAGCGTAGAGACCCAGTACTTC. It specifies CASSLPSVETQYF. The whole variable domain, filled in from reference TRBV5-4 and TRBJ2-5, reads ETGVTQSPTHLIKTRGQQVTLRCSSQSGHNTVSWYQQALGQGPQFIFQYYREEENGRGNFPPRFSGLQFPNYSSELNVNALELDDSALYLCASSLPSVETQYFGPGTRLLVL.

The chain recombines TRBV5-4 with TRBJ1-1; D not certain. V was clipped by 0 bases and J by 4 bases, with 16 bases between them. The CDR3 is 16 amino acids. Looked up from germline, CDR1 is SGHNT and CDR2 is YYREEE (reference sequence). In DNA, the CDR3 is TGTGCCAGCAGCTTGGGCGGGTCGTCGGGGAGCACTGAAGCTTTCTTT. Translated: CASSLGGSSGSTEAFF.

There are a few counts of this clone. The gene calls are TRBV19 and TRBJ1-1; the D gene is possibly TRBD1 (6 bases). CDR1 LNHDA and CDR2 SQIVND come from the germline V gene (reference sequence). CDR3 size: 14 residues. V was shortened by 7 bases and J by 6 bases, with 18 bases between the two germline ends. The CDR3 sequence is CASTPQGYHPEAFF. The CDR3 coding sequence is TGTGCCAGTACCCCCCAGGGGTATCATCCTGAAGCTTTCTTT.

The chain recombines TRBV5-1 with TRBJ2-2, with 7 positions matching TRBD1. V was pared by 4 bases and J by 2 bases, with 5 bases of the junction left unmatched. The germline V gene has CDR1 SGHRS and CDR2 YFSETQ. This CDR3 comprises 15 residues. CDR3 sequence: CASSHGTANTGELFF. The CDR3 nucleotides read TGCGCCAGCAGCCACGGGACAGCTAACACCGGGGAGCTGTTTTTT.

The chain couples TRBV15 to TRBJ1-5; D remains ambiguous. The germline gives CDR1 LNHNV, CDR2 YYDKDF (reference sequence). Trimming pared 0 bases from V and 5 bases from J, leaving 5 bases between. The CDR3 consists of 13 residues. The CDR3 reads CATSRDGDQPQHF. In DNA form, the CDR3 reads TGTGCCACCAGCAGAGACGGGGATCAGCCCCAGCATTTT.

The rearrangement uses TRBV19 and TRBJ2-1; D remains ambiguous. Trimming removed 7 bases from V and 3 bases from J, with 4 bases in between. The CDR3 spans 11 residues. CDR1 LNHDA and CDR2 SQIVND come from the germline V gene (reference sequence). CDR3 residues: CASIRYNEQFF. The CDR3 DNA reads TGTGCCAGTATCCGCTACAATGAGCAGTTCTTC.

DNA of the CDR3: TGTGCCAGCAGCATACAGGGGTTAGCTAACTATGGCTACACCTTC. Translated: CASSIQGLANYGYTF. The V and J genes are TRBV5-5 and TRBJ1-2; 7 nucleotides agree with TRBD1. The CDR3 extends over 15 amino acids. J lost 0 bases, V lost 4 bases, and 6 bases had no gene match. Looked up from germline, CDR1 is SGHKS and CDR2 is YYEKEE (reference sequence).

The chain recombines TRBV18 with TRBJ1-5; 7 bases are shared with TRBD1. With V trimmed by 3 bases and J by 0 bases, 8 bases remained unmatched. CDR1 and CDR2 from the germline V gene are KGHSH and LQKENI. The CDR3 consists of 17 residues. DNA of the CDR3: TGTGCCAGCTCACCGAACGGACAGGCGTCTAGCAATCAGCCCCAGCATTTT. Its protein product is CASSPNGQASSNQPQHF.

The V call is TRBV25-1, the J call TRBJ1-1, with TRBD1 matching 10 bases. CDR3 length equals 15 residues. The germline CDR1 and CDR2 sequences are MGHDK and SYGVNS. Unmatched junction bases numbered 5, after V lost 3 bases and J lost 4 bases. In nucleotides, the CDR3 is TGTGCCAGCAGTGAGCGGGACAGGGGATCCACTGAAGCTTTCTTT. Its translation is CASSERDRGSTEAFF.

V and J are TRBV2 and TRBJ1-1, with D perhaps TRBD1 (5 bases). The CDR3 runs 14 residues. The V gene lost 8 bases and the J gene lost 1 base, with 14 bases spanning the gap. Germline V CDR1 and CDR2: SNHLY, FYNNEI. CDR3 protein: CASGAPGPNTEAFF. The CDR3 DNA reads TGTGCCAGCGGGGCGCCAGGGCCGAACACTGAAGCTTTCTTT.

The chain carries TRBV5-4 and TRBJ2-6; tentative D call: TRBD2 (6 bases). The CDR3 consists of 16 residues. From germline, CDR1 is SGHNT and CDR2 YYREEE (reference sequence). The V gene lost 4 bases and the J gene lost 0 bases, with 11 bases spanning the gap. This chain's CDR3 is CASSPRGFSGANVLTF. CDR3 nucleotide sequence: TGTGCCAGCAGCCCCCGGGGGTTCTCTGGGGCCAACGTCCTGACTTTC.

The genes are TRBV19 and TRBJ1-4; D unclear. CDR3 length: 14 amino acids. Germline V gene data show CDR1 as LNHDA and CDR2 as SQIVND (reference sequence). The V end lost 5 bases, the J end lost 8 bases, and 15 bases lay between the germline ends. CDR3 nucleotides: TGTGCCAGTAGTCTGGCCGGGTCGCGGGAAAAACTGTTTTTT. As protein: CASSLAGSREKLFF.

This chain joins TRBV11-2 and TRBJ1-1, with 10 nucleotides matching TRBD1. The V segment lost 5 bases and the J segment 11 bases; nucleotides outside the gene matches: 2. This CDR3 is built from 11 residues. CDR1 and CDR2 from the germline V gene are SGHAT and FQNNGV. CDR3 protein: CASSEDRGAFF. DNA for the CDR3: TGTGCCAGCAGCGAGGACAGGGGGGCTTTCTTT.

This chain joins TRBV2 and TRBJ2-2; D unresolved. Trimming left V 7 bases short and J 4 bases short, with 16 bases between. Germline V gene sequence: CDR1 SNHLY, CDR2 FYNNEI. The CDR3 sequence is 15 residues long. The CDR3 DNA is TGTGCCAGCACCACACTTTTCGGCGGCACCGGGGAGCTGTTTTTT. Translating gives CASTTLFGGTGELFF.

The chain joins TRBV5-1 to TRBJ2-7; 8 nucleotides align to TRBD1. This CDR3 region has 15 residues. Germline assignment: CDR1 SGHRS and CDR2 YFSETQ. V lost 4 bases and J lost 7; bases outside the gene matches: 13. This CDR3 is CASSPRTGGRREQYF. CDR3 nucleotide sequence: TGCGCCAGCAGCCCGAGAACAGGGGGTAGGCGGGAGCAGTACTTC. Based on the CDR3 plus reference TRBV5-1 and TRBJ2-7, the full variable domain is KAGVTQTPRYLIKTRGQQVTLSCSPISGHRSVSWYQQTPGQGLQFLFEYFSETQRNKGNFPGRFSGRQFSNSRSEMNVSTLELGDSALYLCASSPRTGGRREQYFGPGTRLTVT.

The chain is built from TRBV29-1 and TRBJ1-2; 9 nucleotides line up with TRBD1. Germline V gene lookup returns CDR1 SQVTM and CDR2 ANQGSEA. The trim removed 0 bases at V and 7 bases at J, leaving 15 bases unmatched. This CDR3 contains 17 residues. The CDR3 coding sequence is TGCAGCGTTGAAGATCGGGCGCTCGGGACAGGGCTTATTGGCTACACCTTC. Protein product: CSVEDRALGTGLIGYTF.

The V call is TRBV10-1, the J call TRBJ2-2; 9 bases line up with TRBD2. V shed 3 bases and J 1 base; nucleotides not matched to a gene: 6. CDR3 length equals 17 residues. Germline-derived CDR1 and CDR2 are WNHNN and SYGVQD (reference sequence). CDR3 nucleotides: TGCGCCAGCAGTGATGTTAGCGGGGGCGAGAACACCGGGGAGCTGTTTTTT. This gives the protein CASSDVSGGENTGELFF.

This rearrangement joins TRBV5-1 to TRBJ1-2; TRBD1 aligns across 9 bases. Trimming at V came to 1 base and at J to 4 bases, leaving 5 bases not matched to a gene. From germline, CDR1 is SGHRS and CDR2 YFSETQ. This CDR3 is 15 amino acids long. CDR3 DNA sequence: TGCGCCAGCAGCTTGACCGGGACAGGGCCCTATGGCTACACCTTC. Amino acid sequence: CASSLTGTGPYGYTF.

This sequence joins TRBV4-2 and TRBJ1-5; 10 bases align to TRBD1. CDR1 LGHNA and CDR2 YNFKEQ come from the germline V gene. With V trimmed by 1 base and J by 7 bases, 4 bases remained unmatched. The CDR3 runs 15 residues. The CDR3 protein is CASSQATGGGQPQHF. The CDR3 DNA sequence: TGTGCCAGCAGCCAAGCGACAGGGGGCGGCCAGCCCCAGCATTTT.

The chain uses TRBV7-2 and TRBJ1-6, with 7 bases lining up with TRBD1. After removal of 2 bases from V and 7 bases from J, the junction contained 11 bases not matched to a gene. The CDR3 length is 17 residues. Germline V gives CDR1 SGHTA, CDR2 FQGNSA. The CDR3 here is CASSLTASTGPNSPLHF. The CDR3 DNA reads TGTGCCAGCAGCTTAACCGCGTCGACAGGGCCCAATTCACCCCTCCACTTT.

The V gene is TRBV4-1, the J gene TRBJ1-4; no reliable D call. CDR1 is MGHRA, CDR2 YSYEKL, per germline. V dropped 3 bases and J dropped 0 bases, with 11 bases sitting between them. The CDR3 extends over 16 amino acids. CDR3 residues: CASSQRAGSTNEKLFF. The CDR3 DNA reads TGCGCCAGCAGCCAGCGCGCCGGGTCAACTAATGAAAAACTGTTTTTT.